This T cell receptor beta chain was sequenced during a study of shared clonotypes between healthy human individuals. On ten immunoSEQ deep assay plates, unsorted PBMC DNA was sequenced. Assay used: immunoSEQ multiplex PCR; TCRdb lists only in-frame clones, some missing. The sample yields approximately 500,000 clones, 78% seen once. Germline V lookup: CDR1 SGHTA, CDR2 FQGNSA. The CDR3 has 14 amino acids. Trimming took 4 bases from V and 3 from J, leaving 12 bases between them. The gene calls are TRBV7-2 and TRBJ1-2; D uncertain. Sequenced: PBMCs. This clonotype was sampled from a middle-aged woman in good health. Some clones in this sample may be carry-over from other donors' samples. This CDR3 reads CASSWEDGYYGYTF. The CDR3 bases are TGTGCCAGCAGCTGGGAGGACGGATACTATGGCTACACCTTC. The full variable domain, completed using reference TRBV7-2 and TRBJ1-2, is GAGVSQSPSNKVTEKGKDVELRCDPISGHTALYWYRQSLGQGLEFLIYFQGNSAPDKSGLPSDRFSAERTGGSVSTLTIQRTQQEDSAVYLCASSWEDGYYGYTFGSGTRLTVV.